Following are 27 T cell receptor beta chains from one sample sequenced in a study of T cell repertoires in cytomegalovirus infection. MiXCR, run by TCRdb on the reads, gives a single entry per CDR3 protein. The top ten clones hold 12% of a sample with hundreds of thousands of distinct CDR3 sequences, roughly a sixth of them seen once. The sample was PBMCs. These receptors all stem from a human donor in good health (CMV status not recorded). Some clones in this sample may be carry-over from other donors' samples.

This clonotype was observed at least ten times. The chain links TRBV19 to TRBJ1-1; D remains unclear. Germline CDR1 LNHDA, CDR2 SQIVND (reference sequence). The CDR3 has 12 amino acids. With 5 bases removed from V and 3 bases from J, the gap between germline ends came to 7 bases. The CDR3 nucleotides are TGTGCCAGTAGTGGGCCAGACACTGAAGCTTTCTTT. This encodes CASSGPDTEAFF. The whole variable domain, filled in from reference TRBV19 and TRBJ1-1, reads DGGITQSPKYLFRKEGQNVTLSCEQNLNHDAMYWYRQDPGQGLRLIYYSQIVNDFQKGDIAEGYSVSREKKESFPLTVTSAQKNPTAFYLCASSGPDTEAFFGQGTRLTVV.

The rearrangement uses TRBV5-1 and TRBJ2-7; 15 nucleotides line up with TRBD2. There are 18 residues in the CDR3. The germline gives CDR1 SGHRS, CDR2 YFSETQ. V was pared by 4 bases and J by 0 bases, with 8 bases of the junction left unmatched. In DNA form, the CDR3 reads TGCGCCAGCAGCACCGGACAGGGACTAGCGGGGGGCTCCTACGAGCAGTACTTC. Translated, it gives CASSTGQGLAGGSYEQYF. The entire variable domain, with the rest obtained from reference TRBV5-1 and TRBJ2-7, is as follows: KAGVTQTPRYLIKTRGQQVTLSCSPISGHRSVSWYQQTPGQGLQFLFEYFSETQRNKGNFPGRFSGRQFSNSRSEMNVSTLELGDSALYLCASSTGQGLAGGSYEQYFGPGTRLTVT.

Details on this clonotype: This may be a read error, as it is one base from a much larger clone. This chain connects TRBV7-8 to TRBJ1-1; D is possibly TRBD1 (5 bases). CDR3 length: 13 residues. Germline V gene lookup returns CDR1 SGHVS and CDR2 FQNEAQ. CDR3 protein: CDSSLIGGTEAFF. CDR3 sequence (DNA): TGTGACAGCAGCCTCATTGGGGGGACTGAAGCTTTCTTT.

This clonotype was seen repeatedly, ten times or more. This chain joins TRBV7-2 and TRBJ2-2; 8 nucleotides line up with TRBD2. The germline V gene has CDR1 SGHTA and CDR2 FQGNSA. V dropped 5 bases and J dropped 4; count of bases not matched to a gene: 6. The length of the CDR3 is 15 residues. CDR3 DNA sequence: TGTGCCAGCAGCCAAGCGGGGGACCTCACCGGGGAGCTGTTTTTT. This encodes CASSQAGDLTGELFF.

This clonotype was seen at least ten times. For the CDR3, the DNA is TGCAGTGCTAGATCCAAGGGTTTGGCAGATACGCAGTATTTT. Residues: CSARSKGLADTQYF. The rearrangement links TRBV20-1 to TRBJ2-3; no firm D call. The V and J ends lost 2 bases and 4 bases respectively, with 13 bases between them. This CDR3 region has 14 residues. The germline V gene encodes CDR1 DFQATT and CDR2 SNEGSKA (reference sequence).

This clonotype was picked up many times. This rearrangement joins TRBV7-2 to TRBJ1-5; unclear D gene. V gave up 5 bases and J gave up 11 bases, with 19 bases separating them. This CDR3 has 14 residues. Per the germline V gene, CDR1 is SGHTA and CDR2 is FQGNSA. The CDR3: CASSPQDSSVAQHF. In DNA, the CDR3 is TGTGCCAGCAGCCCCCAAGATTCGTCTGTAGCCCAGCATTTT.

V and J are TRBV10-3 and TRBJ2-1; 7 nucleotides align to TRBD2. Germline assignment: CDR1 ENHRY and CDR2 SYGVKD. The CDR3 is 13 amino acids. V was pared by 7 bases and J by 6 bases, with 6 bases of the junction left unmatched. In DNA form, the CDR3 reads TGTGCCATCACTCAGCGGGATGGCAATGAGCAGTTCTTC. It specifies CAITQRDGNEQFF.

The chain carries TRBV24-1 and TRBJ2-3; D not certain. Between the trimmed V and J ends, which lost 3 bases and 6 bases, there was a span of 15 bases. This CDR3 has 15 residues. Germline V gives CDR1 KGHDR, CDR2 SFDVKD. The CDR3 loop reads CATSDRSAPGDTQYF. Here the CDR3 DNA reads TGTGCCACCAGTGATCGAAGTGCCCCTGGGGATACGCAGTATTTT.

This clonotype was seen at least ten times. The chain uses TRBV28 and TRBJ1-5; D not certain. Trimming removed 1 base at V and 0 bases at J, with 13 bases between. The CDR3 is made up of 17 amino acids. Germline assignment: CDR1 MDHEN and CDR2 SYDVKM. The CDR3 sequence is CASSLSRVTRSNQPQHF. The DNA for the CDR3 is TGTGCCAGCAGTTTATCCCGGGTCACCCGTAGCAATCAGCCCCAGCATTTT.

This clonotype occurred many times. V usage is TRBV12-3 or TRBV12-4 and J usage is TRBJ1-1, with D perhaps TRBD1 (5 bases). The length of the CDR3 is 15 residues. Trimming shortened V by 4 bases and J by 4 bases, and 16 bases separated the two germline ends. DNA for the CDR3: TGTGCCAGCAGTTACCCTGGGGGGGGGACCACTGAAGCTTTCTTT. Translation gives CASSYPGGGTTEAFF.

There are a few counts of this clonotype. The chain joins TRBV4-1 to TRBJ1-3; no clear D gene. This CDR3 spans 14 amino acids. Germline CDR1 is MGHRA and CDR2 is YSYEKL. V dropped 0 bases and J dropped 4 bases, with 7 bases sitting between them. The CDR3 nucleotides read TGCGCCAGCAGCCAAGAAGCAGCCGGAAACACCATATATTTT. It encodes CASSQEAAGNTIYF.

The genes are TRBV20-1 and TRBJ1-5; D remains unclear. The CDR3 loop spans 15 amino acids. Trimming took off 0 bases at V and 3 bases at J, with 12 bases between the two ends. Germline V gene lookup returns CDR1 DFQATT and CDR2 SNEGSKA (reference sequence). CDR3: CSARERGRFNQPQHF. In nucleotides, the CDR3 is TGCAGTGCTAGAGAGCGAGGCAGATTCAATCAGCCCCAGCATTTT.

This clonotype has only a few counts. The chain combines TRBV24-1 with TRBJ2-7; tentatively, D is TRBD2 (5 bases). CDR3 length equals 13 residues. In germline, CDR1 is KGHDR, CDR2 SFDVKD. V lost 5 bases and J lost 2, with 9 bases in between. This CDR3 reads CATSAGRPYEQYF. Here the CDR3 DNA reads TGTGCCACCAGTGCGGGAAGGCCCTACGAGCAGTACTTC.

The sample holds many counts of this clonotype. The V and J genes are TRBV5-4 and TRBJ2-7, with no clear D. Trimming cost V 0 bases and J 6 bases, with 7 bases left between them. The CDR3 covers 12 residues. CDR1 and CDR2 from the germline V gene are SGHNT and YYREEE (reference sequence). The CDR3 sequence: CASSLEHSEQYF. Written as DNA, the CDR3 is TGTGCCAGCAGCTTGGAGCATTCCGAGCAGTACTTC.

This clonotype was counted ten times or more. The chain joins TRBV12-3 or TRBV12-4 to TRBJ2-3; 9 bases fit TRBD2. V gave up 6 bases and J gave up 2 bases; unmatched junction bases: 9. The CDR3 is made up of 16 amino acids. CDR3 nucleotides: TGTGCCAGCAGCCTCGTAGCGGGGGCCGCCACAGATACGCAGTATTTT. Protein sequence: CASSLVAGAATDTQYF.

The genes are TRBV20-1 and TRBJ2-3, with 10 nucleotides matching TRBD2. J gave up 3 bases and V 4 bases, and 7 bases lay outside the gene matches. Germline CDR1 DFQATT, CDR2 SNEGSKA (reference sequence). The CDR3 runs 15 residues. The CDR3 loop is CSATGLAGETDTQYF. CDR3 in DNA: TGCAGTGCTACGGGGCTAGCGGGGGAAACAGATACGCAGTATTTT.

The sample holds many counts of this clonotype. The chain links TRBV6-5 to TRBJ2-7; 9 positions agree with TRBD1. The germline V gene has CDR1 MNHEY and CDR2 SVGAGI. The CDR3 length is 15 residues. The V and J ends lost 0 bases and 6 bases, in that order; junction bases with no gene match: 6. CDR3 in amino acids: CASSYSRTGDTEQYF. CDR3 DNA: TGTGCCAGCAGTTACTCGAGGACAGGGGATACCGAGCAGTACTTC.

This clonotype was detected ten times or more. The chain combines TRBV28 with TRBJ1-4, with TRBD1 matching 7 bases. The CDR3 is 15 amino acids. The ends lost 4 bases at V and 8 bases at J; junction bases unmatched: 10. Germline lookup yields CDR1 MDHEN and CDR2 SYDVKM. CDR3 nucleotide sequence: TGTGCCAGCAGTTCCTCTACAGGGGTACAGGAAAAACTGTTTTTT. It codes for CASSSSTGVQEKLFF.

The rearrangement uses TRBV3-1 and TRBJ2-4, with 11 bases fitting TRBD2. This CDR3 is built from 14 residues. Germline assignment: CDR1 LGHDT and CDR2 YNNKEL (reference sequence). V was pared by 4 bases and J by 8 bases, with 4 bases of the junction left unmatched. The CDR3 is CASSLAGGHDIQYF. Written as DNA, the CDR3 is TGTGCCAGCAGCCTAGCGGGGGGGCATGACATTCAGTACTTC.

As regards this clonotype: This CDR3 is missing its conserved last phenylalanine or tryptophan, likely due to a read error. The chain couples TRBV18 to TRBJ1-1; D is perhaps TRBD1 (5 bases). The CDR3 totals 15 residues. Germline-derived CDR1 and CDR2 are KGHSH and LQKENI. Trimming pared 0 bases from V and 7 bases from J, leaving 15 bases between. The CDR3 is CASSPPAGRESEAFS. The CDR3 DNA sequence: TGTGCCAGCTCACCACCAGCGGGACGAGAGAGTGAAGCTTTCTCT.

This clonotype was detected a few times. The CDR3 DNA reads as TGCGCCAGCAGCCAAGTCAGTAGTGGGACAACTTATTCACCCCTCCACTTT. Amino acids: CASSQVSSGTTYSPLHF. The J gene is TRBJ1-6, the V gene TRBV4-3; maybe TRBD1 (6 bases). V lost 1 base and J 8 bases, leaving 18 bases between the germline ends. The CDR3 length is 17 residues. Germline assignment: CDR1 LGHNA and CDR2 YSLEER.

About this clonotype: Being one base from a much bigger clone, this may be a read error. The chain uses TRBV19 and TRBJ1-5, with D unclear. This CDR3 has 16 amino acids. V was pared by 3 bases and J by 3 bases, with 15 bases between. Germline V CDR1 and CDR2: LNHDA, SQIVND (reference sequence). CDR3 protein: CASSMPEGQHNQPQHF. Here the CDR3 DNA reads TGTGCCAGTAGTATGCCTGAGGGCCAACACAATCAGCCCCAGCATTTT. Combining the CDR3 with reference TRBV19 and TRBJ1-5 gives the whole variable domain DGGITQSPKYLFRKEGQNVTLSCEQNLNHDAMYWYRQDPGQGLRLIYYSQIVNDFQKGDIAEGYSVSREKKESFPLTVTSAQKNPTAFYLCASSMPEGQHNQPQHFGDGTRLSIL.

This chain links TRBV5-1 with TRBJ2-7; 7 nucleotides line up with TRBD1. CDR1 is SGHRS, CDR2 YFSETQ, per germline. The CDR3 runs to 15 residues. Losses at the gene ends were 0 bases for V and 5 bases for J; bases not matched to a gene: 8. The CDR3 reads CASSLGLHRGNEQYF. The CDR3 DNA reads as TGCGCCAGCAGCTTGGGCCTTCACAGGGGAAACGAGCAGTACTTC. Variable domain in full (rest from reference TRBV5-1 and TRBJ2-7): KAGVTQTPRYLIKTRGQQVTLSCSPISGHRSVSWYQQTPGQGLQFLFEYFSETQRNKGNFPGRFSGRQFSNSRSEMNVSTLELGDSALYLCASSLGLHRGNEQYFGPGTRLTVT.

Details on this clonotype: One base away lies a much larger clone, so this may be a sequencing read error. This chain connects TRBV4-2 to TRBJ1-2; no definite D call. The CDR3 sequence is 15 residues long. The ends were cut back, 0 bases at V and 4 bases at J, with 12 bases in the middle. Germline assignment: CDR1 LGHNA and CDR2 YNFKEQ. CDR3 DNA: TGTGCCAGCAGCCAAGATCACGAGGCCCTCTATGGCTACACCTTC. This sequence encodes CASSQDHEALYGYTF.

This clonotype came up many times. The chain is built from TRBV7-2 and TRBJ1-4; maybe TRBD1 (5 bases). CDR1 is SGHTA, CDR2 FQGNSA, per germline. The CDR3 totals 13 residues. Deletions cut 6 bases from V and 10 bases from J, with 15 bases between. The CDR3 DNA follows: TGTGCCAGCAGTTCCGGGTCTACAGGAAAACTGTTTTTT. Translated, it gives CASSSGSTGKLFF. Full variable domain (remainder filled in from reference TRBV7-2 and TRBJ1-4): GAGVSQSPSNKVTEKGKDVELRCDPISGHTALYWYRQSLGQGLEFLIYFQGNSAPDKSGLPSDRFSAERTGGSVSTLTIQRTQQEDSAVYLCASSSGSTGKLFFGSGTQLSVL.

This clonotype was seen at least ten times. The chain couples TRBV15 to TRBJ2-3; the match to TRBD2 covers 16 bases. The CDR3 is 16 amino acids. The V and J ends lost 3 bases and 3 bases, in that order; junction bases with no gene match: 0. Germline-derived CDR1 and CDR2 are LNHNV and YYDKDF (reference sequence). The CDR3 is CATSRGLAGGTDTQYF. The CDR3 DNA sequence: TGTGCCACCAGCAGGGGACTAGCGGGGGGGACAGATACGCAGTATTTT.

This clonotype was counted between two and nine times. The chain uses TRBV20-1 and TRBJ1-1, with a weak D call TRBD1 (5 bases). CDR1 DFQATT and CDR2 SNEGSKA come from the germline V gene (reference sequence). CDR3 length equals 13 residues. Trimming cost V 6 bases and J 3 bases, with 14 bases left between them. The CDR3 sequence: CSAHDRLYTEAFF. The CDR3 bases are TGCAGTGCCCACGACAGATTGTACACTGAAGCTTTCTTT.